These 31 T cell receptor beta chains were sequenced from one sample in a study of neoadjuvant anti-PD-1 for oral cavity cancer. Only in-frame clones appear in the TCRdb table, and some are missing; sequencing was by immunoSEQ multiplex PCR. The data hold about 61,000 clones, with 65% to 80% observed a single time. This specimen consisted of PBMCs, obtained before nivolumab (anti-PD-1) treatment. The receptors derive from a person aged 40 to 85 with oral cavity squamous cell carcinoma.

This sequence joins TRBV19 and TRBJ1-5, with D maybe TRBD1 (5 bases). The germline gives CDR1 LNHDA, CDR2 SQIVND (reference sequence). The CDR3 extends over 15 amino acids. The V end was cut by 2 bases, the J end by 4 bases, with 12 bases between. The CDR3 loop reads CASSIRSGTNQPQHF. CDR3 nucleotide sequence: TGTGCCAGTAGTATACGGTCGGGGACGAATCAGCCCCAGCATTTT.

This clone was detected only a few times. The chain has TRBV18 and TRBJ1-5; possibly TRBD1 for D (5 bases). V was clipped by 3 bases and J by 4 bases, with 10 bases between them. CDR3 length equals 14 residues. Germline CDR1 KGHSH, CDR2 LQKENI. The CDR3 is CASSPVGENQPQHF. The CDR3, as DNA: TGTGCCAGCTCACCGGTAGGGGAGAATCAGCCCCAGCATTTT.

V gene TRBV5-5 combines with J gene TRBJ2-2, with a possible D match to TRBD1 (5 bases). The V end lost 0 bases, the J end lost 9 bases, and 12 bases lay between the germline ends. Germline CDR1 and CDR2: SGHKS and YYEKEE (reference sequence). The CDR3 runs to 14 residues. CDR3 nucleotides: TGTGCCAGCAGCTTGGGGCAGGCAGGGCGGGAGCTGTTTTTT. This sequence encodes CASSLGQAGRELFF.

This clone was seen a handful of times. This chain links TRBV11-3 with TRBJ1-1; D remains ambiguous. The CDR3 sequence is 13 residues long. The germline V and J ends were trimmed by 2 bases and 1 base, with 5 bases remaining between them. Germline V CDR1 and CDR2: SGHNT, YENEEA. As DNA, the CDR3 is TGTGCCAGCAGCTTATACGGGAACACTGAAGCTTTCTTT. This sequence encodes CASSLYGNTEAFF.

The chain recombines TRBV2 with TRBJ2-3, with D possibly being TRBD1 or TRBD2 (7 bases each). V shed 4 bases and J shed 3 bases, with 14 bases lying between them. Germline values: CDR1 SNHLY, CDR2 FYNNEI. CDR3 length equals 15 residues. CDR3 in DNA: TGTGCCAGCAGTGTCCAGGGGGGGAGAACAGATACGCAGTATTTT. Translated, it gives CASSVQGGRTDTQYF.

The table lists this clone with a count of one. A read error may produce the germline difference seen at one junction end. This sequence joins TRBV7-9 and TRBJ1-6; D unresolved. From germline, CDR1 is SEHNR and CDR2 FQNEAQ (reference sequence). The CDR3 has 14 amino acids. Written as DNA, the CDR3 is TGCGCAGCGTTAGGGAGCTCCTATAATTCACCCCTCCACTTT. Amino acids: CAALGSSYNSPLHF.

This chain uses TRBV11-3 with TRBJ2-3; 12 bases match TRBD2. The CDR3 sequence is 17 residues long. The germline V gene has CDR1 SGHNT and CDR2 YENEEA. Losses at the gene ends were 0 bases for V and 5 bases for J; bases not matched to a gene: 6. The CDR3 DNA reads as TGTGCCAGCAGCTTAGATGCTAGCGGGGGGGCCGGAGATACGCAGTATTTT. As protein: CASSLDASGGAGDTQYF.

The chain links TRBV19 to TRBJ2-5, with D possibly TRBD2 on 6 matching bases. This CDR3 is 12 amino acids long. Trimming left V 5 bases short and J 4 bases short, with 8 bases between. The V gene's germline CDR1 is LNHDA and CDR2 SQIVND (reference sequence). The CDR3 loop is CASSGGRETQYF. The DNA of the CDR3 is TGTGCCAGTAGTGGAGGGAGAGAGACCCAGTACTTC.

The genes are TRBV19 and TRBJ1-6; D uncertain. Germline lookup yields CDR1 LNHDA and CDR2 SQIVND (reference sequence). V was shortened by 5 bases and J by 7 bases, with 9 bases between the two germline ends. The CDR3 runs to 13 residues. CDR3 sequence reads: CASSGRTNSPLHF. The CDR3 coding sequence is TGTGCCAGTAGTGGACGGACGAATTCACCCCTCCACTTT.

CDR3 sequence: CASSPDGIYGYTF. The CDR3 region has the DNA TGTGCCAGCAGCCCGGACGGAATCTATGGCTACACCTTC. The chain carries TRBV28 and TRBJ1-2, with D hard to call. Trimming left V 6 bases short and J 4 bases short, with 12 bases between. The CDR3 length is 13 residues. Germline-derived CDR1 and CDR2 are MDHEN and SYDVKM.

CDR3 residues: CASSYSTSGTLNEQYF. The CDR3 nucleotides read TGTGCCAGCAGTTACTCTACTAGCGGGACGCTGAACGAGCAGTACTTC. The chain links TRBV6-5 to TRBJ2-7; 10 positions agree with TRBD2. The V gene's germline CDR1 is MNHEY and CDR2 SVGAGI. The CDR3 sequence is 16 residues long. V gave up 0 bases and J gave up 5 bases; unmatched junction bases: 7.

The gene calls are TRBV5-1 and TRBJ1-2, with D uncertain. V was cut by 2 bases and J by 4 bases, with 12 bases left in between. Germline V gene lookup returns CDR1 SGHRS and CDR2 YFSETQ. This CDR3 is 14 amino acids long. The CDR3 DNA sequence: TGCGCCAGCAGCTTATCGGGAGCTAGCTATGGCTACACCTTC. Its translation is CASSLSGASYGYTF.

The rearrangement uses TRBV27 and TRBJ2-6; possibly TRBD2 for D (6 bases). The germline V gene has CDR1 MNHEY and CDR2 SMNVEV (reference sequence). V lost 3 bases to trimming and J lost 3 bases, with 15 bases between them. The length of the CDR3 is 17 residues. CDR3 coding DNA: TGTGCCAGCAGTTTTGGTCGCGGGGCGGGTGGGGCCAACGTCCTGACTTTC. Translation gives CASSFGRGAGGANVLTF.

The sample holds a few counts of this clone. The chain is built from TRBV7-9 and TRBJ1-1; D unresolved. The V and J ends lost 5 bases and 4 bases respectively, with 14 bases between them. The germline CDR1 and CDR2 sequences are SEHNR and FQNEAQ (reference sequence). This CDR3 has 14 amino acids. CDR3 region: CASSRFGGITEAFF. The CDR3 DNA reads TGTGCCAGCAGCCGCTTCGGAGGTATCACTGAAGCTTTCTTT.

The chain combines TRBV5-1 with TRBJ2-7; TRBD2 is a possible D gene (5 bases). Deletions cut 7 bases from V and 6 bases from J, with 14 bases between. CDR1 and CDR2 (germline): SGHRS, YFSETQ. This CDR3 has 12 amino acids. The CDR3 region has the DNA TGCGCCAGCTCTCTGGAGGTGGGCGAGCAGTACTTC. It is translated as CASSLEVGEQYF.

J is TRBJ2-1 and V is TRBV29-1; no definite D call. CDR3 length: 12 residues. The germline V gene encodes CDR1 SQVTM and CDR2 ANQGSEA. V was clipped by 2 bases and J by 12 bases, with 14 bases between them. The DNA of the CDR3 is TGCAGCGTTGAATCCCGCCCAACGGGGCAGTTCTTC. The encoded protein is CSVESRPTGQFF.

V is TRBV7-2 and J is TRBJ1-5; D unresolved. V lost 2 bases, J lost 7 bases, and 9 bases lay in between. Germline assignment: CDR1 SGHTA and CDR2 FQGNSA. The CDR3 has 13 residues. CDR3 region: CASSLLARQPQHF. The CDR3 bases are TGTGCCAGCAGCTTACTTGCGAGGCAGCCCCAGCATTTT.

This sequence joins TRBV27 and TRBJ2-7, with D perhaps matching TRBD2 (5 bases). V gave up 7 bases and J gave up 7 bases, with 11 bases separating them. The length of the CDR3 is 11 residues. Germline values: CDR1 MNHEY, CDR2 SMNVEV (reference sequence). CDR3 in DNA: TGTGCCAGCATTAGAGGGTGGGAGCAGTACTTC. This sequence encodes CASIRGWEQYF.

The chain uses TRBV2 and TRBJ2-3; D could derive from TRBD1 or TRBD2 (5 bases each). The CDR3 sequence is 14 residues long. The germline V gene encodes CDR1 SNHLY and CDR2 FYNNEI. V dropped 10 bases and J dropped 0 bases, with 14 bases sitting between them. The CDR3 DNA sequence: TGTGCCAACGCCAGGGACGGAAGCACAGATACGCAGTATTTT. Its protein product is CANARDGSTDTQYF.

The chain links TRBV19 to TRBJ1-2; D perhaps matches TRBD1 (5 bases). There are 14 residues in the CDR3. Trimming pared 1 base from V and 5 bases from J, leaving 11 bases between. Germline V gives CDR1 LNHDA, CDR2 SQIVND (reference sequence). As DNA, the CDR3 is TGTGCCAGTAGTATAGCGGCAGGGTTTTATGGCTACACCTTC. Its protein is CASSIAAGFYGYTF.

CDR3 region: CATSRADTDTQYF. For the CDR3, the DNA is TGTGCCACCAGCAGAGCGGACACAGATACGCAGTATTTT. The chain links TRBV15 to TRBJ2-3, with no clear D. The germline V gene encodes CDR1 LNHNV and CDR2 YYDKDF (reference sequence). The CDR3 is 13 residues long. The ends were cut back, 1 base at V and 2 bases at J, with 4 bases in the middle.

The chain is built from TRBV28 and TRBJ1-5; 7 nucleotides align to TRBD1. The CDR3 totals 14 residues. Per the germline V gene, CDR1 is MDHEN and CDR2 is SYDVKM. The V segment lost 6 bases and the J segment 4 bases; nucleotides outside the gene matches: 6. The CDR3 nucleotides are TGTGCCAGCAGCCCACAGGGGACAAATCAGCCCCAGCATTTT. This gives the protein CASSPQGTNQPQHF.

J is TRBJ1-2 and V is TRBV5-5; D perhaps matches TRBD1 (5 bases). Germline CDR1 reads SGHKS; CDR2 reads YYEKEE (reference sequence). This CDR3 contains 14 residues. Trimming pared 0 bases from V and 8 bases from J, leaving 14 bases between. CDR3 sequence: CASSLDRPMGGYTF. CDR3 bases: TGTGCCAGCAGCTTGGACAGGCCCATGGGGGGCTACACCTTC.

The V and J genes are TRBV7-9 and TRBJ2-7; 8 positions agree with TRBD2. Germline V gives CDR1 SEHNR, CDR2 FQNEAQ (reference sequence). This CDR3 is built from 16 residues. V dropped 2 bases and J dropped 0; count of bases not matched to a gene: 6. The CDR3 nucleotides read TGTGCCAGCAGCTTACCCCCGGGACTAGACTCCTACGAGCAGTACTTC. Translated: CASSLPPGLDSYEQYF.

The chain joins TRBV5-1 to TRBJ2-3; D not certain. The germline V gene encodes CDR1 SGHRS and CDR2 YFSETQ. Between the trimmed V and J ends, which lost 1 base and 6 bases, there was a span of 9 bases. This CDR3 has 13 residues. The DNA for the CDR3 is TGCGCCAGCAGCTTGTTTATGCGGGATACGCAGTATTTT. This encodes CASSLFMRDTQYF.

The J gene is TRBJ2-2, the V gene TRBV28; D not resolved. The V gene's germline CDR1 is MDHEN and CDR2 SYDVKM. Trimming cost V 5 bases and J 6 bases, with 7 bases left between them. This CDR3 has 12 residues. CDR3 region: CASSTRPGELFF. CDR3 coding DNA: TGTGCCAGCAGTACCCGTCCCGGGGAGCTGTTTTTT.

The chain employs TRBV27 and TRBJ2-7; D is possibly TRBD2 (6 bases). Per germline, CDR1 MNHEY and CDR2 SMNVEV (reference sequence). The CDR3 loop spans 15 amino acids. V was trimmed by 3 bases and J by 4 bases, leaving 16 bases between them. The CDR3 reads CASSFGGTRGYEQYF. CDR3 nucleotides: TGTGCCAGCAGTTTCGGAGGGACCCGGGGGTACGAGCAGTACTTC.

V is TRBV5-1 and J is TRBJ1-3; D possibly corresponds to TRBD1 (5 bases). Trimming took 1 base from V and 0 from J, leaving 20 bases between them. Germline CDR1 reads SGHRS; CDR2 reads YFSETQ. The length of the CDR3 is 19 residues. This chain's CDR3 is CASSLNGPGRASSGNTIYF. For the CDR3, the DNA is TGCGCCAGCAGCTTGAACGGGCCGGGACGGGCTAGCTCTGGAAACACCATATATTTT.

The rearrangement uses TRBV15 and TRBJ1-1; 7 bases align to TRBD1. Looked up from germline, CDR1 is LNHNV and CDR2 is YYDKDF (reference sequence). The CDR3 loop spans 14 amino acids. With V trimmed by 4 bases and J by 4 bases, 6 bases remained unmatched. The CDR3 is CATSNRGEGTEAFF. CDR3 DNA: TGTGCCACCAGCAACAGGGGAGAAGGCACTGAAGCTTTCTTT.

The CDR3, as DNA: TGTGCCAGCACCTTTTCGACAGGCCAAAAACTGTTTTTT. This sequence encodes CASTFSTGQKLFF. The chain employs TRBV25-1 and TRBJ1-4, with D tentatively TRBD1 (6 bases). Germline CDR1 is MGHDK and CDR2 is SYGVNS. This CDR3 is 13 amino acids long. V was trimmed by 7 bases and J by 9 bases, leaving 15 bases between them.

The DNA for the CDR3 is TGTGCCAGCAGCTCCCGGTTGTCGGGGCAAGAGACCCAGTACTTC. Translating it yields CASSSRLSGQETQYF. This rearrangement joins TRBV5-4 to TRBJ2-5; D possibly corresponds to TRBD2 (5 bases). V lost 3 bases and J 2 bases, leaving 14 bases between the germline ends. The length of the CDR3 is 15 residues. CDR1 is SGHNT and CDR2 is YYREEE in the germline V gene (reference sequence).